This TCR beta chain was found in a study of cytomegalovirus exposure and HLA in healthy donors. Study outcomes and limitations: A later analysis by the authors found several of the most significant clusters apparently linked to common viral pathogens. Confirmation in vitro established that three CMV-associated chains were specific for CMV antigens. In a later analysis, an Asian-associated ancestry cluster reportedly showed fewer N-insertions than the approximately 700-donor mean. From TCR beta sequences, most subjects' HLA-A and HLA-B alleles were reportedly predicted accurately.

CDR1 is MNHEY and CDR2 is SVGAGI in the germline V gene. The CDR3 contains 14 residues. Trimming shortened V by 0 bases and J by 5 bases, and 10 bases separated the two germline ends. The PCR ran on 60 Vbeta and 13 Jbeta primers. Clones were read by immunoSEQ multiplex PCR, and TCRdb kept only the in-frame ones, dropping some. The table records under 200,000 clones, about two thirds of them present only once. Worth noting for this clone: Its antigen is still unknown.

Sample: PBMCs. This TCR derives from a woman aged 18 to 35 in good health and CMV-seropositive. The chain recombines TRBV6-5 with TRBJ1-2; the D gene is possibly TRBD1 (5 bases). The CDR3 is CASSYSGAGYGYTF. In nucleotides, the CDR3 is TGTGCCAGCAGTTACTCAGGGGCGGGGTATGGCTACACCTTC.